The T cell receptor (beta chain) described here comes from a study of cytomegalovirus exposure and HLA in healthy donors. Study in general: An earlier analysis identified 117 million unique TCR beta sequences in about 180 million T cells.

The study's findings and limits: Many donors carried some public TCRs, although rarity characterized most TCR sequences. Specificity for CMV antigens was confirmed in vitro for three of the CMV-associated chains. Researchers counted approximately 160 TCR beta chains as cytomegalovirus-associated.

This CDR3 region has 16 residues. CDR1 is LGHNA and CDR2 is YSLEER in the germline V gene. V lost 0 bases, J lost 1 base, and 12 bases lay in between. Comments on this clone: Its specificity is not known.

It was with 60 Vbeta and 13 Jbeta primers that the PCR ran. Measured with immunoSEQ multiplex PCR; TCRdb has only the in-frame clones, and not every one. In the table there are 200,000 or so clones, 81% of which are singletons. Sequencing used PBMCs. The clonotype comes from a man aged 45-60 years in good health and CMV-seronegative. The chain is built from TRBV4-3 and TRBJ2-5; the D gene is possibly TRBD1 (6 bases). The CDR3 DNA is TGCGCCAGCAGCCAAGATTGGGACACCCTCCAAGAGACCCAGTACTTC. Residues: CASSQDWDTLQETQYF.